What follows describes a single TCR beta chain. Its specificity is unknown. Mismatch with germline at one junction end may stem from a read error. Method: immunoSEQ multiplex PCR; TCRdb's copy keeps in-frame clones and lacks some. This sample has about 85,000 clones, with 90% found just once. The record originates from a study of PD-1 blockade in classical Hodgkin lymphoma. General study points: TCR diversity in CD4+, not CD8+, cells rose significantly by C4D1. When nivolumab was started under 1 year after ASCT, patients were excluded. Before treatment, TCR diversity in newly diagnosed patients was reportedly lower than in healthy donors.

The time point was: cycle 4 day 1 (C4D1), after 6 weeks of nivolumab. Following autologous stem cell transplantation, relapse occurred in every patient, and exposure to brentuximab vedotin varied. This CDR3 comprises 11 residues. Germline CDR1 and CDR2: MNHNS and SASEGT. This clonotype was obtained from a human donor with classical Hodgkin lymphoma. The specimen was peripheral blood mononuclear cells (PBMCs), collected before the fourth cycle of nivolumab. The V call is TRBV6-1, the J call TRBJ1-2; no firm D call. In DNA, the CDR3 is TGTGCCAGCAGGTCCGGTTGGAGCTTATCCTTC. This sequence encodes CASRSGWSLSF.